These 5 T cell receptor beta chains originate from one sample sequenced in a study of blood T cell repertoires in COVID-19. The table came from immunoSEQ multiplex PCR; TCRdb's copy has only in-frame clones and leaves some out. The profile shows about 71,000 clones, around 80% of them singletons. Input material: peripheral blood. These receptors were taken from a woman aged 80 or over with acute or convalescent COVID-19.

This chain joins TRBV5-1 and TRBJ2-7; TRBD2 is a possible D gene (6 bases). Germline V gene data show CDR1 as SGHRS and CDR2 as YFSETQ. This CDR3 has 14 amino acids. Trimming took 2 bases from V and 3 from J, leaving 12 bases between them. The CDR3 nucleotides are TGCGCCAGCAGCTTCCAGGGCGGGGACTACGAGCAGTACTTC. Protein sequence: CASSFQGGDYEQYF.

The rearrangement joins TRBV12-1 to TRBJ2-3; the DNA was not used to check the table's D call, TRBD2. TRBV12-1 counts as a pseudogene. The CDR3 totals 19 residues. CDR3 protein: CASSFDFCWGEGCADTQYF. The CDR3 bases are TGTGCCAGCAGCTTTGACTTTTGCTGGGGGGAGGGCTGCGCAGATACGCAGTATTTT.

The rearrangement joins TRBV9 to TRBJ2-5, with D possibly TRBD2 on 6 matching bases. CDR3 size: 15 residues. The germline V and J ends were trimmed by 2 bases and 0 bases, with 11 bases remaining between them. Germline V lookup: CDR1 SGDLS, CDR2 YYNGEE. The CDR3 nucleotides are TGTGCCAGCAGCGTGTCGGGAGTAAACCAAGAGACCCAGTACTTC. Residues: CASSVSGVNQETQYF.

This clone was seen only a few times. The rearrangement joins TRBV24-1 to TRBJ2-1; 14 bases are shared with TRBD2. Per the germline V gene, CDR1 is KGHDR and CDR2 is SFDVKD. The length of the CDR3 is 16 residues. Losses at the gene ends were 5 bases for V and 2 bases for J; bases not matched to a gene: 1. CDR3 DNA: TGTGCCACCAGTGCGACTAGCGGGAGGGCCTACAATGAGCAGTTCTTC. It specifies CATSATSGRAYNEQFF.

The J gene is TRBJ2-7, the V gene TRBV7-2, with TRBD1 identical over 10 bases. This CDR3 is built from 16 residues. V dropped 7 bases and J dropped 3; count of bases not matched to a gene: 12. Germline CDR1 and CDR2: SGHTA and FQGNSA. This chain's CDR3 is CASTPRTGGNGYEQYF. As DNA, the CDR3 is TGTGCCAGCACCCCCCGGACAGGGGGAAATGGCTACGAGCAGTACTTC.